This T cell receptor (beta chain) was profiled in a study of cytomegalovirus exposure and HLA in healthy donors. General study points: Cytomegalovirus association was assigned to about 150 TCR beta chains.

As regards this clone: Its antigen is unknown.

The J segment lost 7 bases and the V segment lost 6 bases, leaving 7 bases of the junction unmatched. Germline loops: CDR1 MNHNS, CDR2 SASEGT. The CDR3 has 15 residues. A multiplex PCR was run with 60 Vbeta primers and 13 Jbeta primers. TCRdb's table, derived via immunoSEQ multiplex PCR, lists solely in-frame clones and lacks some. The sample contains roughly 76,000 clones, 80% to 90% of which appear only once. This TCR derives from a woman in her twenties or thirties in good health and CMV-seronegative. Sequenced: PBMCs. This chain uses TRBV6-1 with TRBJ2-2; 11 bases line up with TRBD2. The DNA of the CDR3 is TGTGCCAGCAGGGGGACTAGCGGAGGCATCGGGGAGCTGTTTTTT. This gives the protein CASRGTSGGIGELFF.